A single sample is the source of the 28 T cell receptor beta chains below, sequenced in a study of cytomegalovirus exposure and HLA in healthy donors. Profiled with immunoSEQ multiplex PCR; TCRdb holds only in-frame clones, not every one. The sample shows about 160,000 clones, roughly 86% of them seen only once. The sequenced material came from PBMCs. Receptors were obtained from a woman aged 18-35 years in good health and CMV-seropositive.

This clone was found once. The gene calls are TRBV9 and TRBJ1-2; 9 nucleotides match TRBD1. The CDR3 sequence is 16 residues long. V shed 3 bases, J shed 4 bases, and the junction held 10 bases outside the gene matches. Germline assignment: CDR1 SGDLS and CDR2 YYNGEE. CDR3 sequence (DNA): TGTGCCAGCAGCGATCCCATGACAGGGGGAATCTATGGCTACACCTTC. Its protein is CASSDPMTGGIYGYTF.

V and J are TRBV10-3 and TRBJ1-1; D is unclear. V lost 8 bases and J 7 bases, leaving 14 bases between the germline ends. Germline V gene sequence: CDR1 ENHRY, CDR2 SYGVKD. This CDR3 region has 12 residues. The CDR3 DNA sequence: TGTGCCATCCAGAGAGGCGAAGGTGAAGCTTTCTTT. This codes for CAIQRGEGEAFF.

This chain uses TRBV28 with TRBJ2-7; TRBD2 matches at 7 bases. CDR3 size: 14 residues. Per the germline V gene, CDR1 is MDHEN and CDR2 is SYDVKM. The V and J ends lost 3 bases and 5 bases, in that order; junction bases with no gene match: 7. The CDR3, as DNA: TGTGCCAGCAGTTTGGGGGGGAGAATACACGAGCAGTACTTC. This gives the protein CASSLGGRIHEQYF.

The chain combines TRBV15 with TRBJ1-1, with 10 bases identical to TRBD1. This CDR3 region has 14 residues. CDR1 LNHNV and CDR2 YYDKDF come from the germline V gene (reference sequence). J lost 4 bases, V lost 4 bases, and 3 bases had no gene match. CDR3 coding DNA: TGTGCCACCAGCAAGGGACAGGGGCTCACTGAAGCTTTCTTT. This codes for CATSKGQGLTEAFF.

The rearrangement uses TRBV28 and TRBJ1-1; D is undetermined. Germline values: CDR1 MDHEN, CDR2 SYDVKM. The CDR3 has 13 residues. The V end was cut by 6 bases, the J end by 1 base, with 9 bases between. In DNA form, the CDR3 reads TGTGCCAGCAGCCCGCGCGCGAACACTGAAGCTTTCTTT. Translation gives CASSPRANTEAFF. The full variable domain, completed using reference TRBV28 and TRBJ1-1, is DVKVTQSSRYLVKRTGEKVFLECVQDMDHENMFWYRQDPGLGLRLIYFSYDVKMKEKGDIPEGYSVSREKKERFSLILESASTNQTSMYLCASSPRANTEAFFGQGTRLTVV.

This rearrangement joins TRBV19 to TRBJ2-7; 7 bases align to TRBD2. Germline CDR1 is LNHDA and CDR2 is SQIVND (reference sequence). The CDR3 extends over 15 amino acids. The V segment lost 6 bases and the J segment 3 bases; nucleotides outside the gene matches: 11. The CDR3 loop reads CASSPNVAGDYEQYF. DNA for the CDR3: TGTGCCAGTAGCCCCAATGTTGCGGGAGACTACGAGCAGTACTTC.

The chain is built from TRBV30 and TRBJ2-3; the match to TRBD1 covers 7 bases. The junction had 1 base not matched to a gene; V was cut back by 4 bases and J by 3 bases. Germline lookup yields CDR1 GTSNPN and CDR2 SVGIG (reference sequence). The CDR3 is made up of 12 amino acids. The CDR3: CAWKGQTDTQYF. The CDR3 coding sequence is TGTGCCTGGAAGGGACAGACAGATACGCAGTATTTT. The full variable domain, in which reference TRBV30 and TRBJ2-3 provide the parts outside the CDR3, is SQTIHQWPATLVQPVGSPLSLECTVEGTSNPNLYWYRQAAGRGLQLLFYSVGIGQISSEVPQNLSASRPQDRQFILSSKKLLLSDSGFYLCAWKGQTDTQYFGPGTRLTVL.

The rearrangement links TRBV28 to TRBJ2-7; D may be TRBD2 (5 bases). Germline CDR1 and CDR2: MDHEN and SYDVKM. Between the trimmed V and J ends, which lost 6 bases and 1 base, there was a span of 10 bases. CDR3 size: 13 residues. CDR3 sequence reads: CASSSGLSYEQYF. The CDR3 coding sequence is TGTGCCAGCAGCTCAGGACTTTCCTACGAGCAGTACTTC.

Comment on this clone: The identical CDR3 is also encoded by other nucleotide sequences in the sample. The chain couples TRBV29-1 to TRBJ1-2; tentative D call: TRBD1 (6 bases). Trimming stripped 1 base from V and 8 bases from J, with 14 bases between. Looked up from germline, CDR1 is SQVTM and CDR2 is ANQGSEA. The CDR3 extends over 13 amino acids. The CDR3 loop reads CSVEVGGARGYTF. The DNA for the CDR3 is TGCAGCGTTGAAGTAGGGGGGGCTCGGGGCTACACCTTC. Supplemented by reference TRBV29-1 and TRBJ1-2, the full variable domain reads SAVISQKPSRDICQRGTSLTIQCQVDSQVTMMFWYRQQPGQSLTLIATANQGSEATYESGFVIDKFPISRPNLTFSTLTVSNMSPEDSSIYLCSVEVGGARGYTFGSGTRLTVV.

V and J are TRBV11-3 and TRBJ1-1; D is perhaps TRBD1 (5 bases). The CDR3 runs 14 residues. Trimming removed 1 base at V and 6 bases at J, with 12 bases between. Germline V gives CDR1 SGHNT, CDR2 YENEEA. CDR3 DNA sequence: TGTGCCAGCAGCTTAGCTCAGGGTTCCCCTGAAGCTTTCTTT. Residues: CASSLAQGSPEAFF. Combining the CDR3 with reference TRBV11-3 and TRBJ1-1 gives the whole variable domain EAGVVQSPRYKIIEKKQPVAFWCNPISGHNTLYWYLQNLGQGPELLIRYENEEAVDDSQLPKDRFSAERLKGVDSTLKIQPAELGDSAVYLCASSLAQGSPEAFFGQGTRLTVV.

The CDR3 DNA sequence: TGTGCCAGCAGCGTATCCCGGGACAACTCCTACAATGAGCAGTTCTTC. It translates to CASSVSRDNSYNEQFF. The rearrangement joins TRBV9 to TRBJ2-1; D possibly corresponds to TRBD1 (6 bases). The CDR3 is 16 amino acids. V was cut by 1 base and J by 0 bases, with 11 bases left in between. Germline V gives CDR1 SGDLS, CDR2 YYNGEE.

The chain carries TRBV5-4 and TRBJ2-3; D remains unclear. Looked up from germline, CDR1 is SGHNT and CDR2 is YYREEE (reference sequence). Trimming removed 1 base from V and 0 bases from J, with 9 bases in between. The length of the CDR3 is 15 residues. CDR3 region: CASSLTEISTDTQYF. The CDR3 nucleotides are TGTGCCAGCAGCTTGACAGAGATAAGCACAGATACGCAGTATTTT.

The CDR3 loop reads CASSSERTDTQYF. CDR3 bases: TGTGCCAGCAGTTCAGAACGCACAGATACGCAGTATTTT. The chain carries TRBV28 and TRBJ2-3, with D unresolved. In germline, CDR1 is MDHEN, CDR2 SYDVKM. V was pared by 4 bases and J by 1 base, with 6 bases between. The CDR3 sequence is 13 residues long.

This chain's CDR3 is CASSSLAGVPSEQYF. DNA of the CDR3: TGTGCCAGCAGCTCCCTAGCGGGAGTTCCGTCCGAGCAGTACTTC. The rearrangement joins TRBV7-2 to TRBJ2-7; 10 bases fit TRBD2. The CDR3 runs 15 residues. Germline V gives CDR1 SGHTA, CDR2 FQGNSA. The ends lost 4 bases at V and 6 bases at J; junction bases unmatched: 9.

CDR3 sequence: CASSIGLGQGNTGELFF. In nucleotides, the CDR3 is TGTGCCAGTAGTATAGGTTTGGGACAGGGTAACACCGGGGAGCTGTTTTTT. The chain carries TRBV19 and TRBJ2-2, with 9 bases lining up with TRBD1. CDR1 is LNHDA and CDR2 is SQIVND in the germline V gene (reference sequence). J was trimmed by 2 bases and V by 1 base; bases with no gene match: 5. The CDR3 loop spans 17 amino acids. Supplemented by reference TRBV19 and TRBJ2-2, the full variable domain reads DGGITQSPKYLFRKEGQNVTLSCEQNLNHDAMYWYRQDPGQGLRLIYYSQIVNDFQKGDIAEGYSVSREKKESFPLTVTSAQKNPTAFYLCASSIGLGQGNTGELFFGEGSRLTVL.

The V call is TRBV19, the J call TRBJ1-5; no definite D call. Germline V gene sequence: CDR1 LNHDA, CDR2 SQIVND (reference sequence). The CDR3 sequence is 12 residues long. V lost 3 bases to trimming and J lost 5 bases, with 5 bases between them. The CDR3 loop reads CASSMIDQPQHF. The DNA of the CDR3 is TGTGCCAGTAGTATGATAGATCAGCCCCAGCATTTT.

The V and J genes are TRBV15 and TRBJ2-3, with 9 bases matching TRBD2. The CDR3 runs 16 residues. The ends lost 4 bases at V and 2 bases at J; junction bases unmatched: 7. The germline V gene encodes CDR1 LNHNV and CDR2 YYDKDF (reference sequence). The CDR3 here is CATSTSIAGDTDTQYF. CDR3 sequence (DNA): TGTGCCACCAGCACATCAATAGCGGGGGACACAGATACGCAGTATTTT.

The rearrangement links TRBV28 to TRBJ2-5; TRBD2 aligns across 7 bases. The CDR3 spans 12 residues. V shed 7 bases, J shed 12 bases, and the junction held 11 bases outside the gene matches. CDR1 is MDHEN, CDR2 SYDVKM, per germline. The CDR3 here is CASTPGGVQEYF. The CDR3 DNA is TGTGCCAGCACTCCTGGGGGGGTCCAAGAGTACTTC.

The chain has TRBV5-4 and TRBJ2-5, with D perhaps matching TRBD2 (6 bases). The CDR3 extends over 12 amino acids. Trimming left V 7 bases short and J 5 bases short, with 12 bases between. CDR1 SGHNT and CDR2 YYREEE come from the germline V gene (reference sequence). The CDR3 DNA is TGTGCCAGCGGGACTTCATTGGAGACCCAGTACTTC. Translation: CASGTSLETQYF.

CDR3 DNA: TGTGCCAGCAGCTTAGCGCGCAGCAATCAGCCCCAGCATTTT. Amino acid sequence: CASSLARSNQPQHF. The chain employs TRBV7-2 and TRBJ1-5; D uncertain. The CDR3 has 14 residues. The germline V gene encodes CDR1 SGHTA and CDR2 FQGNSA. V lost 0 bases, J lost 1 base, and 4 bases lay in between.

The sample holds a few counts of this clone. The J gene is TRBJ1-1, the V gene TRBV20-1, with TRBD1 matching over 7 bases. From germline, CDR1 is DFQATT and CDR2 SNEGSKA (reference sequence). Trimming removed 6 bases from V and 7 bases from J; junction bases left unmatched: 5. This CDR3 contains 11 residues. In DNA, the CDR3 is TGCAGTGCACCAAGGGGGCTTGAAGCTTTCTTT. It specifies CSAPRGLEAFF.

V and J are TRBV7-8 and TRBJ2-7; D is uncertain. Looked up from germline, CDR1 is SGHVS and CDR2 is FQNEAQ. Trimming took 2 bases from V and 3 from J, leaving 5 bases between them. This CDR3 is 12 amino acids long. CDR3 coding DNA: TGTGCCAGCAGCTTACACAGCTACGAGCAGTACTTC. Protein product: CASSLHSYEQYF.

The gene calls are TRBV6-5 and TRBJ1-5; 7 nucleotides align to TRBD1. The CDR3 is made up of 15 amino acids. V was pared by 6 bases and J by 6 bases, with 11 bases of the junction left unmatched. The germline V gene has CDR1 MNHEY and CDR2 SVGAGI. DNA for the CDR3: TGTGCCAGCAGACCGACAGGGCTTACAGCTCAGCCCCAGCATTTT. This sequence encodes CASRPTGLTAQPQHF.

The chain is built from TRBV7-2 and TRBJ2-7; 7 positions agree with TRBD1. V dropped 5 bases and J dropped 4; count of bases not matched to a gene: 5. The CDR3 loop spans 13 amino acids. The germline gives CDR1 SGHTA, CDR2 FQGNSA. The CDR3, as DNA: TGTGCCAGCAGCCTCCCACAGGGGTACGAGCAGTACTTC. Its protein product is CASSLPQGYEQYF.

This chain joins TRBV5-8 and TRBJ2-3, with 7 bases matching TRBD2. Looked up from germline, CDR1 is SGHTS and CDR2 is YDEGEE. V trimming: 4 bases; J trimming: 2 bases; junction bases outside the gene matches: 4. The CDR3 loop spans 14 amino acids. Written as DNA, the CDR3 is TGTGCCAGCAGCCCAGGGACTATCACAGATACGCAGTATTTT. It yields the protein CASSPGTITDTQYF.

In nucleotides, the CDR3 is TGTGCCTGGAGTCGGGACTTTCCCGGGGAGCAGTACTTC. Translation: CAWSRDFPGEQYF. The chain uses TRBV30 and TRBJ2-7, with D possibly matching TRBD2 (6 bases). Trimming removed 2 bases from V and 7 bases from J, with 15 bases in between. In germline, CDR1 is GTSNPN, CDR2 SVGIG (reference sequence). This CDR3 has 13 residues.

The chain links TRBV28 to TRBJ2-3, with 11 bases fitting TRBD1. The trim removed 5 bases at V and 6 bases at J, leaving 10 bases unmatched. Germline lookup yields CDR1 MDHEN and CDR2 SYDVKM. This CDR3 contains 16 residues. The CDR3 bases are TGTGCCAGCAGTCAAATTGGACAGGGGGCGCGGGATACGCAGTATTTT. Its translation is CASSQIGQGARDTQYF.

This chain joins TRBV28 and TRBJ2-5; D ambiguous. Germline CDR1 MDHEN, CDR2 SYDVKM. The CDR3 contains 12 residues. V lost 4 bases to trimming and J lost 3 bases, with 6 bases between them. As DNA, the CDR3 is TGTGCCAGCAGTTCAGGAAAAGAGACCCAGTACTTC. Its translation: CASSSGKETQYF. The whole variable domain, remainder taken from reference TRBV28 and TRBJ2-5, is DVKVTQSSRYLVKRTGEKVFLECVQDMDHENMFWYRQDPGLGLRLIYFSYDVKMKEKGDIPEGYSVSREKKERFSLILESASTNQTSMYLCASSSGKETQYFGPGTRLLVL.